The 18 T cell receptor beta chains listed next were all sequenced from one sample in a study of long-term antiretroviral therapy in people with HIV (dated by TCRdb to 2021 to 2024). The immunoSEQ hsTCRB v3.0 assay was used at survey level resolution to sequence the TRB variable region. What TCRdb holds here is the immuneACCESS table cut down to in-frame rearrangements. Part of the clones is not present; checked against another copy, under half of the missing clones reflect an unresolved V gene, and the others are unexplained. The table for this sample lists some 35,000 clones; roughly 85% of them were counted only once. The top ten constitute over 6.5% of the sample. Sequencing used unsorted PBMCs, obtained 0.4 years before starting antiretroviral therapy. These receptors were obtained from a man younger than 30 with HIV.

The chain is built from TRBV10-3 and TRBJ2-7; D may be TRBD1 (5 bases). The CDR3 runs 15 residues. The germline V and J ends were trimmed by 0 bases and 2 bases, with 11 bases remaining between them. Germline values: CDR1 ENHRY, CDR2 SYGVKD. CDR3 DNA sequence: TGTGCCATCAGTGAGTCTCAGGGATCGGCCTACGAGCAGTACTTC. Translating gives CAISESQGSAYEQYF.

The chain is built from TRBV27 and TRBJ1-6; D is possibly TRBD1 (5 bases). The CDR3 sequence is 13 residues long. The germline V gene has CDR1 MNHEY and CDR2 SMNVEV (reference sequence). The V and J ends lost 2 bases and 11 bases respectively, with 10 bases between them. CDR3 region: CASSLVGQAPLHF. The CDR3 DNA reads TGTGCCAGCAGTTTAGTGGGGCAGGCACCCCTCCACTTT.

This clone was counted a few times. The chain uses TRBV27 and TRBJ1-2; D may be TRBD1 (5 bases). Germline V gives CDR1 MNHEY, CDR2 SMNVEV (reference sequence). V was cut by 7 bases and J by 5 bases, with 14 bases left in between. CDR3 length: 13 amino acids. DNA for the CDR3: TGTGCCAGCACTACCAGGGTGAGGTATGGCTACACCTTC. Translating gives CASTTRVRYGYTF.

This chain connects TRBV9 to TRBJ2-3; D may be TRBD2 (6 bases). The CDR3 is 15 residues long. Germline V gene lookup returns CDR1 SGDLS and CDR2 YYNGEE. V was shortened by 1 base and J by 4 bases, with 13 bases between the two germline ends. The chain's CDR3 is CASSVRLDSADTQYF. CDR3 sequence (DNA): TGTGCCAGCAGCGTACGACTAGACTCCGCAGATACGCAGTATTTT.

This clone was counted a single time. CDR3 nucleotide sequence: TGTGCCAGCAGGGGGAGACAGTCAACTAATGAAAAACTGTTTTTT. It is translated as CASRGRQSTNEKLFF. The J gene is TRBJ1-4, the V gene TRBV2; D is perhaps TRBD1 (5 bases). CDR1 is SNHLY, CDR2 FYNNEI, per germline. Trimming removed 6 bases from V and 0 bases from J, with 11 bases in between. The CDR3 consists of 15 residues.

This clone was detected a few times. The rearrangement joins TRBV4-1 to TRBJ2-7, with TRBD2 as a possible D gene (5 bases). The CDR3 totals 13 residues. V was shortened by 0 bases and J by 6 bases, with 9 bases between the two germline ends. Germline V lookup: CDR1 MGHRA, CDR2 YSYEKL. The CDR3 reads CASSQEAGIEQYF. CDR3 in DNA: TGCGCCAGCAGCCAAGAGGCGGGTATCGAGCAGTACTTC.

The chain's CDR3 is CATSREGQGANVLTF. CDR3 nucleotide sequence: TGTGCCACCAGCAGGGAGGGACAGGGGGCCAACGTCCTGACTTTC. The gene calls are TRBV15 and TRBJ2-6; weak D call: TRBD1 (7 bases). The CDR3 spans 15 residues. With 3 bases removed from V and 4 bases from J, the gap between germline ends came to 10 bases. Germline CDR1 reads LNHNV; CDR2 reads YYDKDF (reference sequence).

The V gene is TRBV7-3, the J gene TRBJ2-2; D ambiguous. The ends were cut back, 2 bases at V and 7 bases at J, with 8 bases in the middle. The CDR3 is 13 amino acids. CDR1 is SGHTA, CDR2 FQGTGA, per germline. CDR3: CASSLGSSGELFF. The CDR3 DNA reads TGTGCCAGCAGCTTAGGTTCTAGCGGGGAGCTGTTTTTT.

CDR3 in amino acids: CSSAPLLTARNGYTF. The CDR3 DNA is TGCAGCTCTGCACCCCTCCTGACTGCCCGAAATGGCTACACCTTC. This chain connects TRBV29-1 to TRBJ1-2; D is unclear. Germline V gene data show CDR1 as SQVTM and CDR2 as ANQGSEA. This CDR3 is built from 15 residues. Trimming shortened V by 8 bases and J by 6 bases, and 25 bases separated the two germline ends.

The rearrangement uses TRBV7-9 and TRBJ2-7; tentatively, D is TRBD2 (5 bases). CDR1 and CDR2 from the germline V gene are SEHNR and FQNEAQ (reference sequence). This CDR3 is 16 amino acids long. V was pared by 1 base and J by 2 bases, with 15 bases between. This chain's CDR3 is CASSLVLSGLPYEQYF. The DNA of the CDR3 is TGTGCCAGCAGCTTAGTGCTGAGCGGACTCCCCTACGAGCAGTACTTC.

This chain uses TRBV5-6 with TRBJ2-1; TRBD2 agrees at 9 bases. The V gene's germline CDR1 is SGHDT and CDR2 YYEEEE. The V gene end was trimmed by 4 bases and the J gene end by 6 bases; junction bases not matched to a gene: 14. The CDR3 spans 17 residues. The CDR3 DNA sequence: TGTGCCAGCAGCCAATTATCAGGACTAGCGCGTCGCAATGAGCAGTTCTTC. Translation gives CASSQLSGLARRNEQFF.

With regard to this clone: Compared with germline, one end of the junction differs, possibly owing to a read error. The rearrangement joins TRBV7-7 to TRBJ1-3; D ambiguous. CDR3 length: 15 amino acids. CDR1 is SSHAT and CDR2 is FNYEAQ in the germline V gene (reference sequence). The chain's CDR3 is CASSPGIGPGNTIYF. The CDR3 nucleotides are TGTGCTAGCAGCCCAGGTATAGGTCCTGGAAACACCATATATTTT.

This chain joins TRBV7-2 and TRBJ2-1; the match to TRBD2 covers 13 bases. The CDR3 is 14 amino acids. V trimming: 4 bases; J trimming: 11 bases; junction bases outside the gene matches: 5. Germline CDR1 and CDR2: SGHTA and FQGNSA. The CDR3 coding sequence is TGTGCCAGCAGCTACCGGACTAGCGGGGGTCAGCAGTTCTTC. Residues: CASSYRTSGGQQFF.

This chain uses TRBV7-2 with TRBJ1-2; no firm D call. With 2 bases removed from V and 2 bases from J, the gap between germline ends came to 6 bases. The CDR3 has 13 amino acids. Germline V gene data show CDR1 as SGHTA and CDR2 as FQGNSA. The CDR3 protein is CASSLIANYGYTF. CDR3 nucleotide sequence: TGTGCCAGCAGCTTAATAGCCAACTATGGCTACACCTTC.

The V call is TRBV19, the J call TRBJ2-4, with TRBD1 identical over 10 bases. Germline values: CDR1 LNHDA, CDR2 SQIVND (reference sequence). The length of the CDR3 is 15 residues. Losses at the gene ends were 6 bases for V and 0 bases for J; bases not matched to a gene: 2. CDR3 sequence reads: CASRDRGLAKNIQYF. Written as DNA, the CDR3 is TGTGCCAGTAGAGACAGGGGGCTAGCCAAAAACATTCAGTACTTC.

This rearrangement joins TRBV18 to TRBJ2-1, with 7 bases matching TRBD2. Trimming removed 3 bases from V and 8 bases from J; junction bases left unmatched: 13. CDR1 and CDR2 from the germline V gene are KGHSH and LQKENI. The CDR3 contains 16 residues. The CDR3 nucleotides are TGTGCCAGCTCACCTCGTAGTGGACTAGTCATGGATGAGCAGTTCTTC. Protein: CASSPRSGLVMDEQFF. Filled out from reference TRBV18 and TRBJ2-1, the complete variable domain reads NAGVMQNPRHLVRRRGQEARLRCSPMKGHSHVYWYRQLPEEGLKFMVYLQKENIIDESGMPKERFSAEFPKEGPSILRIQQVVRGDSAAYFCASSPRSGLVMDEQFFGPGTRLTVL.

This chain's CDR3 is CASGVSQETQYF. The CDR3 DNA is TGTGCCAGCGGGGTTAGCCAAGAGACCCAGTACTTC. The chain combines TRBV9 with TRBJ2-5; unclear D gene. V was shortened by 7 bases and J by 1 base, with 8 bases between the two germline ends. Germline V gives CDR1 SGDLS, CDR2 YYNGEE. The CDR3 has 12 amino acids.

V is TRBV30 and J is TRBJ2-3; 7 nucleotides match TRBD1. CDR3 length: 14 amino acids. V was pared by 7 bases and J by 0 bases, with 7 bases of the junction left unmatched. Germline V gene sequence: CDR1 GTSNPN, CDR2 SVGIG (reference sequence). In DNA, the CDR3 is TGTGCCTACAACAGGGGCTCCAGCACAGATACGCAGTATTTT. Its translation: CAYNRGSSTDTQYF. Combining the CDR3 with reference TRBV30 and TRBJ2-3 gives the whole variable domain SQTIHQWPATLVQPVGSPLSLECTVEGTSNPNLYWYRQAAGRGLQLLFYSVGIGQISSEVPQNLSASRPQDRQFILSSKKLLLSDSGFYLCAYNRGSSTDTQYFGPGTRLTVL.